This T cell receptor (beta chain) is drawn from a study of early T cells in non-severe SARS-CoV-2 infection. Looking at the study overall: The authors sequenced bulk RNA from unsorted whole blood, leaving chains unpaired.

Individual cDNA molecules each received unique molecular identifiers attached to them. MiXCR, run by TCRdb on the 5' RACE reads, gives a single entry per CDR3 protein. The table records tens of thousands of distinct CDR3 sequences, roughly 12% of them present only once. CDR3 length equals 15 residues. Germline V gene sequence: CDR1 PRHDT, CDR2 FYEKMQ (reference sequence). V was shortened by 5 bases and J by 2 bases, with 16 bases between the two germline ends. Material for sequencing was whole blood. The origin of this receptor is an adult who was a healthcare worker with PCR-confirmed SARS-CoV-2 infection or an uninfected control (not recorded which). This chain links TRBV13 with TRBJ2-7; perhaps TRBD1 as D (6 bases). CDR3 DNA: TGTGCCAGCAGCCTCTTACAGGGTCCTCCCTACGAGCAGTACTTC. Protein product: CASSLLQGPPYEQYF.